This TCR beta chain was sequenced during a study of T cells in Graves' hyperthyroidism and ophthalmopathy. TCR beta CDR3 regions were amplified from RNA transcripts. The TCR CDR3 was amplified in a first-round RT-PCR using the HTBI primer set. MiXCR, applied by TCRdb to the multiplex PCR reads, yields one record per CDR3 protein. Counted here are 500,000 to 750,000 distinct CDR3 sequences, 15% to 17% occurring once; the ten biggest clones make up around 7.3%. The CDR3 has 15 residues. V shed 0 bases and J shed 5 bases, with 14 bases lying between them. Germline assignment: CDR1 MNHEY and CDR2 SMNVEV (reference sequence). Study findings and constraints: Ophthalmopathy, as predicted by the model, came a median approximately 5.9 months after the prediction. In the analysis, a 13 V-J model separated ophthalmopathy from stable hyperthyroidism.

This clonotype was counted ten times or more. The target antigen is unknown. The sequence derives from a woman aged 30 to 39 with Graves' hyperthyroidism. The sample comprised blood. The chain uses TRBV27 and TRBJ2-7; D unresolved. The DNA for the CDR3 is TGTGCCAGCAGTTTATCGATCTGGCTAGTAAACGAGCAGTACTTC. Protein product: CASSLSIWLVNEQYF.